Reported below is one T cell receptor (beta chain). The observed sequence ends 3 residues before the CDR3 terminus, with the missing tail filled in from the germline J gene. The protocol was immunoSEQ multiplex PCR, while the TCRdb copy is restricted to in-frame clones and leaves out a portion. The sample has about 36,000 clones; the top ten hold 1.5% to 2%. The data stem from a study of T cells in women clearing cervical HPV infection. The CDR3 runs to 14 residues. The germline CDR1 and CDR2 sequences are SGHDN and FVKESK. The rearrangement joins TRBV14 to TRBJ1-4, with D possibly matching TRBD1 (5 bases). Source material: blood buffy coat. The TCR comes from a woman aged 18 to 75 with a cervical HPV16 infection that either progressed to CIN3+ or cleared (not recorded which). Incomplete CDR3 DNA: TGTGCCAGCAGCCTGGTGGGGGGGAATTCACCA. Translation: CASSLVGGNSP. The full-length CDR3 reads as CASSLVGGNSPLFF.